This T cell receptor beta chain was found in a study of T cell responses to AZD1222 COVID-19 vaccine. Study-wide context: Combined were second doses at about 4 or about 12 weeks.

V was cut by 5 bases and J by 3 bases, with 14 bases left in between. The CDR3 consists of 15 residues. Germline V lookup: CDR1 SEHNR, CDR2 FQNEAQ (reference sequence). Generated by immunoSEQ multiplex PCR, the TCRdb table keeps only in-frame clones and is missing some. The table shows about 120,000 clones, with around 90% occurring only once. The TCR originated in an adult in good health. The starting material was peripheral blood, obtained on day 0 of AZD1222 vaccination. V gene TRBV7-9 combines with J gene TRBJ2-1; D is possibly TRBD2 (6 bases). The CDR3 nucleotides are TGTGCCAGCAGCCCCCGGAGGGTCGTCTACAATGAGCAGTTCTTC. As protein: CASSPRRVVYNEQFF. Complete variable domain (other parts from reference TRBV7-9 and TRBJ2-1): DTGVSQNPRHKITKRGQNVTFRCDPISEHNRLYWYRQTLGQGPEFLTYFQNEAQLEKSRLLSDRFSAERPKGSFSTLEIQRTEQGDSAMYLCASSPRRVVYNEQFFGPGTRLTVL.